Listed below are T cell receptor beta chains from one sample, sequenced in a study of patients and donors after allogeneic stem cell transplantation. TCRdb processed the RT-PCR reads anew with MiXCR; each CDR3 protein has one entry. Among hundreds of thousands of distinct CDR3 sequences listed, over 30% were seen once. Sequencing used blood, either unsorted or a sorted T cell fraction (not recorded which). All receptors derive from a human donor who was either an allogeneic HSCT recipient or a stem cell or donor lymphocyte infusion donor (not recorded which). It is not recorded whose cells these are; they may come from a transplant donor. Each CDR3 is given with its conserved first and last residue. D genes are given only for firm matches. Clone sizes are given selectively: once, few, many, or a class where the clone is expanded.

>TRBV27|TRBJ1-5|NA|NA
CASSFVGYNQPQHF
TGTGCCAGCAGTTTTGTAGGATACAATCAGCCCCAGCATTTT
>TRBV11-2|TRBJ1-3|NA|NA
CASSTRPSSDGNTIYF
TGTGCCAGCAGCACCCGACCCAGCTCAGATGGAAACACCATATATTTT
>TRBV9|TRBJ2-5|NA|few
CASAPPSIETQYF
TGTGCCAGCGCCCCTCCCTCCATCGAGACCCAGTACTTC
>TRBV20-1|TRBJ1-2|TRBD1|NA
CSARDTLRQGTYGYTF
TGCAGTGCTAGAGATACTTTGAGACAGGGGACCTATGGCTACACCTTC
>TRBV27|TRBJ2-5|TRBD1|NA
CASRRKGAVGETQYF
TGTGCCAGCAGAAGGAAGGGGGCGGTTGGGGAGACCCAGTACTTC
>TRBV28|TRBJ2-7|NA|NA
CASPVRAIQNYEQYF
TGTGCCAGCCCCGTTAGGGCAATACAGAACTACGAGCAGTACTTC
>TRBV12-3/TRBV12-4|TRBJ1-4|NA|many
CASRADPERGKLFF
TGTGCCAGCAGAGCGGACCCTGAACGAGGAAAACTGTTTTTT
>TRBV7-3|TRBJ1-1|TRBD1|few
CASSLTFRQGARTEAFF
TGTGCCAGCAGCCTCACCTTCAGACAGGGGGCGAGGACTGAAGCTTTCTTT
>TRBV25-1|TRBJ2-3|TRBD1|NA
CASRSYGQGDTDTQYF
TGTGCCAGCAGGAGCTACGGACAGGGAGACACAGATACGCAGTATTTT
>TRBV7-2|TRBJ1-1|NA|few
CASRPGGNTEAFF
TGTGCCAGCAGACCGGGGGGTAACACTGAAGCTTTCTTT
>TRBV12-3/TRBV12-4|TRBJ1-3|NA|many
CASSPDRSGNTIYF
TGTGCCAGCAGCCCCGATCGGTCTGGAAACACCATATATTTT
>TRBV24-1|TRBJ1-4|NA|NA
CATSDSPPSGGYEKLFF
TGTGCCACCAGTGATAGTCCCCCCAGCGGGGGGTATGAAAAACTGTTTTTT
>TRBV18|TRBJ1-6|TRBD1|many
CASSPTGTGGNSPLHF
TGTGCCAGCTCACCTACCGGGACAGGGGGCAATTCACCCCTCCACTTT
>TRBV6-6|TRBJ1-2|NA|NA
CASSYSKVVPAYTF
TGTGCCAGCAGTTACTCGAAGGTGGTGCCTGCCTACACCTTC
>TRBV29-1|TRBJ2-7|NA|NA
CSARDGTSYEQYF
TGCAGCGCCCGGGACGGAACCTCCTACGAGCAGTACTTC
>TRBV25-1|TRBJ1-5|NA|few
CASSESRFNQPQHF
TGTGCCAGCAGTGAATCCCGGTTCAATCAGCCCCAGCATTTT
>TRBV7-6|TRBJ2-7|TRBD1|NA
CASSQETGPYEQYF
TGTGCCAGCAGCCAAGAGACAGGGCCCTACGAGCAGTACTTC
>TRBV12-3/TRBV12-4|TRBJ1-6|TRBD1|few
CASSPTGEVSPLHF
TGTGCCAGCAGTCCGACAGGGGAGGTTTCACCCCTCCACTTT
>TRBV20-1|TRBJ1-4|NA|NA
CSARVHRPHGEKLFF
TGCAGTGCTAGAGTGCATCGTCCCCACGGGGAAAAACTGTTTTTT
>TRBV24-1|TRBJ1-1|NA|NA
CATSARGTNTEAFF
TGTGCCACCAGTGCACGGGGGACTAACACTGAAGCTTTCTTT
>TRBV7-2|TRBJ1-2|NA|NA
CASSLERYRDNYGYTF
TGTGCCAGCAGCTTAGAACGGTACAGGGACAATTATGGCTACACCTTC
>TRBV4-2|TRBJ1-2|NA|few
CASSQGVNNYGYTF
TGTGCCAGCAGCCAAGGTGTCAACAACTATGGCTACACCTTC